These 20 T cell receptor beta chains share one sample of origin, sequenced in a study of T-cell reconstitution after alpha-beta-depleted transplantation in children. For TCRbeta, the library was prepared with unique molecular identifiers. TCRdb analysed the PCR reads with MiXCR anew, one entry per CDR3 protein. Seen here are roughly 180,000 distinct CDR3 sequences, about 14% observed once, and the top ten hold approximately 13%. This specimen consisted of PBMCs from the stem cell graft donor, obtained from the stem cell graft. These TCRs come from a human donor who donated a stem cell graft to a child with acute lymphoblastic leukemia.

This clonotype was found many times. This chain connects TRBV7-6 to TRBJ1-1; 8 nucleotides align to TRBD1. Trimming removed 4 bases from V and 3 bases from J; junction bases left unmatched: 7. The CDR3 has 15 amino acids. The germline gives CDR1 SGHVS, CDR2 FNYEAQ. The chain's CDR3 is CASSSPGQGHTEAFF. In nucleotides, the CDR3 is TGTGCCAGCAGCTCCCCAGGACAGGGCCACACTGAAGCTTTCTTT.

The chain carries TRBV10-2 and TRBJ1-4; TRBD1 matches 9 bases. The CDR3 has 14 residues. V lost 4 bases, J lost 10 bases, and 7 bases stayed unmatched. Germline V gene sequence: CDR1 WSHSY, CDR2 SAAADI. This chain's CDR3 is CASSAGTGSGKLFF. CDR3 DNA sequence: TGCGCCAGCAGTGCCGGGACAGGGTCAGGAAAACTGTTTTTT.

This clonotype was seen at least ten times. This chain connects TRBV29-1 to TRBJ2-1; D unresolved. This CDR3 is 12 amino acids long. CDR1 and CDR2 (germline): SQVTM, ANQGSEA. The V and J ends lost 5 bases and 2 bases respectively, with 7 bases between them. In DNA, the CDR3 is TGCAGCGTTCGGGTTACCTACAATGAGCAGTTCTTC. It yields the protein CSVRVTYNEQFF.

This clonotype was detected many times. The chain carries TRBV5-5 and TRBJ1-4; D is uncertain. Germline V gene sequence: CDR1 SGHKS, CDR2 YYEKEE (reference sequence). Trimming cost V 1 base and J 7 bases, with 14 bases left between them. The CDR3 length is 15 residues. Written as DNA, the CDR3 is TGTGCCAGCAGCTTGATGAGTTCGCTACCTGAAAAACTGTTTTTT. Translation: CASSLMSSLPEKLFF.

In this sample, this clonotype turned up many times. V gene TRBV12-3 or TRBV12-4 combines with J gene TRBJ2-3; D is unclear. The CDR3 is made up of 11 amino acids. The ends were cut back, 5 bases at V and 4 bases at J, with 4 bases in the middle. The CDR3 is CASSRPDTQYF. CDR3 nucleotide sequence: TGTGCCAGCAGTCGACCAGATACGCAGTATTTT.

In this sample, this clonotype turned up a few times. The V call is TRBV29-1, the J call TRBJ2-5; D remains unclear. The V and J ends lost 4 bases and 1 base respectively, with 10 bases between them. CDR1 and CDR2 from the germline V gene are SQVTM and ANQGSEA. This CDR3 contains 13 residues. This CDR3 is CSVGARSQETQYF. The CDR3 DNA is TGCAGCGTTGGGGCCCGGAGCCAAGAGACCCAGTACTTC.

The genes are TRBV10-2 and TRBJ2-7; 9 bases map to TRBD1. V lost 6 bases and J lost 4; bases outside the gene matches: 13. Per germline, CDR1 WSHSY and CDR2 SAAADI. The CDR3 covers 16 residues. Written as DNA, the CDR3 is TGCGCCAGCAGCGAACACCTTCGGACAGGGGAGTACGAGCAGTACTTC. This translates into CASSEHLRTGEYEQYF.

The rearrangement uses TRBV24-1 and TRBJ1-5; D gene uncertain. This CDR3 comprises 14 residues. Trimming cost V 4 bases and J 6 bases, with 12 bases left between them. Germline-derived CDR1 and CDR2 are KGHDR and SFDVKD. The CDR3 protein is CATSEAGFGQPQHF. In DNA, the CDR3 is TGTGCCACCAGTGAGGCGGGGTTTGGTCAGCCCCAGCATTTT.

This clonotype was recorded many times. J is TRBJ2-1 and V is TRBV12-3 or TRBV12-4, with TRBD2 identical over 10 bases. V gave up 11 bases and J gave up 8 bases; unmatched junction bases: 15. CDR3 size: 15 residues. The CDR3, as DNA: TGTGCCCCTACGTTCAGTAGCGGGAGGCCCCATGAGCAGTTCTTC. Protein: CAPTFSSGRPHEQFF.

At least ten counts were recorded for this clonotype. This chain uses TRBV5-1 with TRBJ2-2; 11 bases map to TRBD2. From germline, CDR1 is SGHRS and CDR2 YFSETQ. J gave up 6 bases and V 6 bases, and 16 bases lay outside the gene matches. The CDR3 contains 18 residues. CDR3 sequence (DNA): TGCGCCAGCATCAAATCCCCAAGTAGCGGGAGGGCCCCCGGGGAGCTGTTTTTT. Its protein product is CASIKSPSSGRAPGELFF.

This clonotype has a count of ten or more. The chain links TRBV3-1 to TRBJ2-1; 15 bases map to TRBD2. Germline V gene data show CDR1 as LGHDT and CDR2 as YNNKEL (reference sequence). The CDR3 sequence is 18 residues long. J gave up 7 bases and V 4 bases, and 11 bases lay outside the gene matches. CDR3 region: CASSRGLAGGPRANEQFF. CDR3 nucleotides: TGTGCCAGCAGCCGCGGACTAGCGGGAGGGCCGAGGGCTAATGAGCAGTTCTTC.

This chain connects TRBV10-3 to TRBJ2-7; D unresolved. Germline-derived CDR1 and CDR2 are ENHRY and SYGVKD. Between the trimmed V and J ends, which lost 0 bases and 7 bases, there was a span of 16 bases. The CDR3 runs to 15 residues. DNA of the CDR3: TGTGCCATCAGTGAGTCCCACACCCGAATGTCGGAGCAGTACTTC. This translates into CAISESHTRMSEQYF.

This clonotype has ten or more counts. The gene calls are TRBV5-1 and TRBJ2-1, with 13 bases that match TRBD2. This CDR3 has 16 residues. J was trimmed by 5 bases and V by 2 bases; bases with no gene match: 4. CDR1 SGHRS and CDR2 YFSETQ come from the germline V gene. The CDR3 nucleotides read TGCGCCAGCAGCTTACCGGGACTAGCGGGAAACAATGAGCAGTTCTTC. It specifies CASSLPGLAGNNEQFF.

The rearrangement uses TRBV6-5 and TRBJ2-7; D perhaps matches TRBD2 (5 bases). Trimming stripped 2 bases from V and 0 bases from J, with 8 bases between. The CDR3 is 14 amino acids. Germline CDR1 reads MNHEY; CDR2 reads SVGAGI. This CDR3 reads CASSYEGSSYEQYF. DNA for the CDR3: TGTGCCAGCAGTTACGAGGGAAGCTCCTACGAGCAGTACTTC.

This clonotype was found many times. This chain connects TRBV7-2 to TRBJ2-7, with TRBD2 identical over 7 bases. Unmatched junction bases numbered 19, after V lost 0 bases and J lost 5 bases. The CDR3 is made up of 19 amino acids. CDR1 and CDR2 (germline): SGHTA, FQGNSA. The CDR3 spells CASSLAHRASYLGGNEQYF. The CDR3 nucleotides read TGTGCCAGCAGCTTAGCCCACCGGGCTAGCTACTTGGGGGGGAACGAGCAGTACTTC.

A word on this clonotype: A much larger clone differs by one base, so this may be a read error. V is TRBV4-2 and J is TRBJ2-1; TRBD2 agrees at 9 bases. Germline CDR1 and CDR2: LGHNA and YNFKEQ. The CDR3 totals 17 residues. The CDR3 spells CASSQDGVAGERNAQFF. The DNA for the CDR3 is TGTGCCAGCAGCCAAGATGGGGTAGCGGGAGAAAGGAATGCGCAGTTCTTC.

This clonotype was seen at least ten times. The rearrangement joins TRBV9 to TRBJ1-1; D gene uncertain. Trimming took off 1 base at V and 3 bases at J, with 10 bases between the two ends. Germline-derived CDR1 and CDR2 are SGDLS and YYNGEE. This CDR3 has 14 residues. CDR3 sequence: CASSVSGSDTEAFF. The DNA of the CDR3 is TGTGCCAGCAGCGTAAGTGGGAGCGACACTGAAGCTTTCTTT. The complete variable domain, with remaining parts taken from reference TRBV9 and TRBJ1-1, reads DSGVTQTPKHLITATGQRVTLRCSPRSGDLSVYWYQQSLDQGLQFLIQYYNGEERAKGNILERFSAQQFPDLHSELNLSSLELGDSALYFCASSVSGSDTEAFFGQGTRLTVV.

This clonotype occurred many times. V gene TRBV29-1 combines with J gene TRBJ1-2; maybe TRBD1 (5 bases). The V end lost 3 bases, the J end lost 4 bases, and 18 bases lay between the germline ends. CDR1 SQVTM and CDR2 ANQGSEA come from the germline V gene. This CDR3 has 15 amino acids. The CDR3 DNA reads TGCAGCGTTGAGGGGGGGGTTGGAGAAATCTATGGCTACACCTTC. Translation: CSVEGGVGEIYGYTF.

V and J are TRBV2 and TRBJ2-2; D is uncertain. The CDR3 totals 11 residues. The V end was cut by 3 bases, the J end by 6 bases, with 2 bases between. In germline, CDR1 is SNHLY, CDR2 FYNNEI. The CDR3 here is CASSEPGELFF. The CDR3 region has the DNA TGTGCCAGCAGTGAGCCCGGGGAGCTGTTTTTT.

This clonotype was seen many times. The genes are TRBV12-3 or TRBV12-4 and TRBJ2-1; weak D call: TRBD1 (6 bases). Trimming took off 6 bases at V and 2 bases at J, with 14 bases between the two ends. This CDR3 is 15 amino acids long. In DNA form, the CDR3 reads TGTGCCAGCAGCTCCCGGGACACCGCCTACAATGAGCAGTTCTTC. Amino acids: CASSSRDTAYNEQFF.